A single sample gave rise to the 29 T cell receptor beta chains below, sequenced in a study of blood T cell repertoires in COVID-19. TCRdb keeps only in-frame clones here, not all; method: immunoSEQ multiplex PCR. Here the sample spans roughly 150,000 clones, roughly 90% being singletons. The sequenced material came from peripheral blood. The receptor set was obtained from a man aged 55 to 70 with active or convalescent COVID-19.

This chain links TRBV18 with TRBJ1-2, with D perhaps TRBD1 (6 bases). This CDR3 contains 15 residues. CDR1 is KGHSH, CDR2 LQKENI, per germline. V was shortened by 6 bases and J by 6 bases, with 20 bases between the two germline ends. The CDR3 spells CASSSSTGGADGYTF. The CDR3 nucleotides read TGTGCCAGCTCCTCCTCTACGGGGGGGGCAGATGGCTACACCTTC.

This chain connects TRBV11-2 to TRBJ1-1, with 7 bases identical to TRBD1. V trimming: 5 bases; J trimming: 2 bases; junction bases outside the gene matches: 5. Germline V gene data show CDR1 as SGHAT and CDR2 as FQNNGV. The CDR3 spans 14 residues. This CDR3 is CASSQGQANTEAFF. CDR3 bases: TGTGCCAGCAGCCAAGGACAGGCCAACACTGAAGCTTTCTTT.

This chain links TRBV2 with TRBJ1-2; D is perhaps TRBD1 (6 bases). This CDR3 spans 13 amino acids. The germline V gene has CDR1 SNHLY and CDR2 FYNNEI. V was trimmed by 8 bases and J by 2 bases, leaving 12 bases between them. In DNA, the CDR3 is TGTGCCAGCTCGCGACAGGAAAACTATGGCTACACCTTC. This encodes CASSRQENYGYTF.

This sequence joins TRBV28 and TRBJ1-2, with TRBD1 matching 8 bases. The J segment lost 6 bases and the V segment lost 4 bases, leaving 10 bases of the junction unmatched. This CDR3 contains 15 residues. Per germline, CDR1 MDHEN and CDR2 SYDVKM. The CDR3 coding sequence is TGTGCCAGCAGTTCAGACAGGGGTAGGGTGGATGGCTACACCTTC. It codes for CASSSDRGRVDGYTF.

The chain couples TRBV6-6 to TRBJ1-3, with TRBD1 matching over 8 bases. From germline, CDR1 is MNHNY and CDR2 SVGAGI (reference sequence). This CDR3 is built from 16 residues. The ends lost 2 bases at V and 3 bases at J; junction bases unmatched: 6. The CDR3 region has the DNA TGTGCCAGCAGTTACAGGGGACAGGCTAATGGAAACACCATATATTTT. The encoded protein is CASSYRGQANGNTIYF.

J is TRBJ2-1 and V is TRBV10-3; 14 bases match TRBD2. Germline values: CDR1 ENHRY, CDR2 SYGVKD. V was pared by 6 bases and J by 8 bases, with 3 bases of the junction left unmatched. The CDR3 is 14 residues long. The CDR3 DNA follows: TGTGCCATCAGGGGGACTAGCGGGAGTTATGAGCAGTTCTTC. This codes for CAIRGTSGSYEQFF.

A remark on this clone: Other DNA variants within this sample encode the same CDR3. The chain recombines TRBV5-1 with TRBJ1-4; the match to TRBD1 covers 8 bases. Trimming cost V 4 bases and J 7 bases; bases outside gene matches: 6. The CDR3 covers 14 residues. The germline V gene encodes CDR1 SGHRS and CDR2 YFSETQ. The CDR3 coding sequence is TGCGCCAGCAGCCCCGGGACAGGAGGTGAAAAACTGTTTTTT. Amino acids: CASSPGTGGEKLFF.

This chain uses TRBV6-5 with TRBJ1-2; 9 bases are shared with TRBD1. The germline V gene has CDR1 MNHEY and CDR2 SVGAGI. Trimming took 8 bases from V and 8 from J; bases not matched to a gene: 9. There are 13 residues in the CDR3. The CDR3 sequence is CASGDRVVLGYTF. The CDR3 bases are TGTGCCAGCGGGGACAGGGTGGTCTTGGGCTACACCTTC.

This sequence joins TRBV11-2 and TRBJ2-7; unclear D gene. The V end was cut by 5 bases, the J end by 3 bases, with 17 bases between. Per germline, CDR1 SGHAT and CDR2 FQNNGV. CDR3 length equals 15 residues. This CDR3 is CASSRLTGDGYEQYF. For the CDR3, the DNA is TGTGCCAGCAGCCGACTGACTGGCGACGGCTACGAGCAGTACTTC.

The rearrangement joins TRBV9 to TRBJ1-1, with TRBD1 matching over 9 bases. The CDR3 consists of 15 residues. With 1 base clipped from V and 3 bases from J, the junction kept 4 bases outside the gene matches. Germline V gene data show CDR1 as SGDLS and CDR2 as YYNGEE. This CDR3 reads CASSVPQGAYTEAFF. DNA for the CDR3: TGTGCCAGCAGCGTACCACAGGGGGCCTACACTGAAGCTTTCTTT.

CDR3 nucleotide sequence: TGCGCCAGCAGCCCCCGCCAGCGGGGGACCTACGAGCAGTACTTC. It codes for CASSPRQRGTYEQYF. The rearrangement uses TRBV4-1 and TRBJ2-7; 8 bases line up with TRBD2. Unmatched junction bases numbered 7, after V lost 4 bases and J lost 2 bases. The germline V gene encodes CDR1 MGHRA and CDR2 YSYEKL. This CDR3 is built from 15 residues.

This clone was seen a few times. The V call is TRBV5-1, the J call TRBJ1-1; 9 nucleotides line up with TRBD1. CDR3 length: 17 residues. The V and J ends lost 0 bases and 1 base, in that order; junction bases with no gene match: 7. The germline CDR1 and CDR2 sequences are SGHRS and YFSETQ. Here the CDR3 reads CASSLDPGQGPNTEAFF. CDR3 nucleotide sequence: TGCGCCAGCAGCTTGGACCCGGGACAGGGTCCGAACACTGAAGCTTTCTTT.

The rearrangement joins TRBV19 to TRBJ2-3; 8 nucleotides match TRBD2. The CDR3 sequence is 17 residues long. Germline V gene data show CDR1 as LNHDA and CDR2 as SQIVND (reference sequence). Trimming at V came to 7 bases and at J to 0 bases, leaving 12 bases not matched to a gene. CDR3 sequence reads: CASTRALSGASTDTQYF. The CDR3 DNA sequence: TGTGCCAGTACTCGAGCGCTTAGCGGGGCTAGCACAGATACGCAGTATTTT.

This chain joins TRBV21-1 and TRBJ2-7; TRBD2 is taken as the D call from the table, unchecked against the DNA. TRBV21-1 is a recognized pseudogene. The CDR3 is 14 amino acids. In DNA, the CDR3 is TGTGCCAGCAGCAAAGGGCGGGGAACCTACGAGCAGTACTTC. Translated, it gives CASSKGRGTYEQYF.

The count of this clone is one. The chain is built from TRBV5-4 and TRBJ2-1, with 7 bases lining up with TRBD2. V lost 4 bases, J lost 3 bases, and 7 bases stayed unmatched. The germline gives CDR1 SGHNT, CDR2 YYREEE (reference sequence). This CDR3 contains 15 residues. The CDR3 is CASSPYSGGYNEQFF. CDR3 DNA: TGTGCCAGCAGCCCCTACTCGGGGGGCTACAATGAGCAGTTCTTC.

This clone occurred once. V and J are TRBV5-1 and TRBJ2-7; no definite D call. V was trimmed by 0 bases and J by 5 bases, leaving 9 bases between them. Germline-derived CDR1 and CDR2 are SGHRS and YFSETQ. CDR3 length: 13 residues. The CDR3: CASSLVGQDEQYF. CDR3 sequence (DNA): TGCGCCAGCAGCTTGGTGGGCCAAGACGAGCAGTACTTC.

The V call is TRBV15, the J call TRBJ1-2; 9 nucleotides agree with TRBD1. The CDR3 extends over 15 amino acids. V shed 0 bases and J 5 bases; nucleotides not matched to a gene: 4. The germline V gene encodes CDR1 LNHNV and CDR2 YYDKDF (reference sequence). The CDR3 DNA follows: TGTGCCACCAGCAGAGAACAGGGGGCTGGATATGGCTACACCTTC. Protein sequence: CATSREQGAGYGYTF.

The V gene is TRBV7-7, the J gene TRBJ2-3, with TRBD2 matching 12 bases. The CDR3 contains 17 residues. Per the germline V gene, CDR1 is SSHAT and CDR2 is FNYEAQ (reference sequence). The J segment lost 0 bases and the V segment lost 1 base, leaving 2 bases of the junction unmatched. The CDR3 DNA reads TGTGCCAGCAGCTTAGGGACTAGCGGGGTTAGCACAGATACGCAGTATTTT. It specifies CASSLGTSGVSTDTQYF. The full variable domain, in which reference TRBV7-7 and TRBJ2-3 provide the parts outside the CDR3, is GAGVSQSPRYKVTKRGQDVTLRCDPISSHATLYWYQQALGQGPEFLTYFNYEAQPDKSGLPSDRFSAERPEGSISTLTIQRTEQRDSAMYRCASSLGTSGVSTDTQYFGPGTRLTVL.

This chain joins TRBV3-1 (or the pseudogene TRBV3-2) and TRBJ1-2; 7 nucleotides agree with TRBD1. V lost 8 bases, J lost 2 bases, and 8 bases stayed unmatched. The CDR3 contains 14 residues. Per germline, CDR1 LGHDT and CDR2 YNNKEL (reference sequence). CDR3: CASALQTGNYGYTF. DNA for the CDR3: TGTGCCAGCGCCCTCCAGACAGGGAACTATGGCTACACCTTC.

The rearrangement links TRBV5-1 to TRBJ2-5; 8 nucleotides line up with TRBD2. The trim removed 5 bases at V and 5 bases at J, leaving 14 bases unmatched. The CDR3 totals 16 residues. Germline V lookup: CDR1 SGHRS, CDR2 YFSETQ. The CDR3 bases are TGCGCCAGCAGGCTCCTATACGGGAGGGGAGAGGAGACCCAGTACTTC. The encoded protein is CASRLLYGRGEETQYF. Drawing the rest from reference TRBV5-1 and TRBJ2-5, the complete variable domain is KAGVTQTPRYLIKTRGQQVTLSCSPISGHRSVSWYQQTPGQGLQFLFEYFSETQRNKGNFPGRFSGRQFSNSRSEMNVSTLELGDSALYLCASRLLYGRGEETQYFGPGTRLLVL.

This clone was observed a few times. The V call is TRBV10-1, the J call TRBJ2-7; 8 bases align to TRBD1. The CDR3 is 13 amino acids. Unmatched junction bases numbered 5, after V lost 4 bases and J lost 6 bases. CDR1 and CDR2 from the germline V gene are WNHNN and SYGVQD (reference sequence). As DNA, the CDR3 is TGCGCCAGCAGTGGGACAGGGAGTTCCGAGCAGTACTTC. Translated: CASSGTGSSEQYF.

This clone has just one count. This chain uses TRBV3-1 (or the pseudogene TRBV3-2) with TRBJ2-1; D possibly corresponds to TRBD2 (5 bases). Between the trimmed V and J ends, which lost 1 base and 10 bases, there was a span of 8 bases. Per the germline V gene, CDR1 is LGHDT and CDR2 is YNNKEL (reference sequence). CDR3 length: 12 amino acids. The CDR3 region is CASSQVRAEQFF. The CDR3 coding sequence is TGTGCCAGCAGCCAAGTGAGGGCGGAGCAGTTCTTC.

The chain has TRBV6-5 and TRBJ1-2; a possible D gene is TRBD1 (6 bases). V was clipped by 2 bases and J by 7 bases, with 11 bases between them. CDR1 and CDR2 (germline): MNHEY, SVGAGI. The CDR3 totals 13 residues. CDR3 sequence: CASSYGGQGGYTF. CDR3 nucleotide sequence: TGTGCCAGCAGTTACGGGGGCCAAGGTGGCTACACCTTC.

The sample holds one count of this clone. This chain links TRBV30 with TRBJ1-4; D uncertain. Germline CDR1 GTSNPN, CDR2 SVGIG (reference sequence). CDR3 size: 12 residues. V was shortened by 5 bases and J by 8 bases, with 12 bases between the two germline ends. The CDR3 nucleotides read TGTGCCTGGCGGAGACCTCAGGAAAAACTGTTTTTT. As protein: CAWRRPQEKLFF.

This clone has a single count. The V and J genes are TRBV28 and TRBJ1-1; 9 bases line up with TRBD1. Germline lookup yields CDR1 MDHEN and CDR2 SYDVKM. The length of the CDR3 is 15 residues. J gave up 6 bases and V 5 bases, and 10 bases lay outside the gene matches. CDR3 nucleotide sequence: TGTGCCAGCAGTCCCACAGGGGGCCGACATGCTGAAGCTTTCTTT. This encodes CASSPTGGRHAEAFF.

This chain joins TRBV5-1 and TRBJ2-1; 11 nucleotides agree with TRBD2. The CDR3 runs to 15 residues. Germline V lookup: CDR1 SGHRS, CDR2 YFSETQ. V was clipped by 2 bases and J by 8 bases; unmatched bases: 6. The DNA for the CDR3 is TGCGCCAGCAGCTTCCCTAGCGGGGGGAGGGATGAGCAGTTCTTC. The encoded protein is CASSFPSGGRDEQFF.

The gene calls are TRBV19 and TRBJ2-5, with D perhaps matching TRBD2 (7 bases). The CDR3 is made up of 16 amino acids. CDR1 is LNHDA and CDR2 is SQIVND in the germline V gene (reference sequence). V shed 5 bases and J shed 4 bases, with 20 bases lying between them. The CDR3 is CASSPGGAGLRETQYF. CDR3 in DNA: TGTGCCAGTAGTCCTGGGGGGGCCGGCCTCAGAGAGACCCAGTACTTC. Full variable domain (outside the CDR3, taken from reference TRBV19 and TRBJ2-5): DGGITQSPKYLFRKEGQNVTLSCEQNLNHDAMYWYRQDPGQGLRLIYYSQIVNDFQKGDIAEGYSVSREKKESFPLTVTSAQKNPTAFYLCASSPGGAGLRETQYFGPGTRLLVL.

The chain uses TRBV19 and TRBJ2-3, with a possible D match to TRBD1 (6 bases). From germline, CDR1 is LNHDA and CDR2 SQIVND (reference sequence). Trimming took off 1 base at V and 0 bases at J, with 11 bases between the two ends. CDR3 length: 16 residues. Here the CDR3 DNA reads TGTGCCAGTAGTATAGGAGGGGGTAGGAGCACAGATACGCAGTATTTT. Its protein is CASSIGGGRSTDTQYF.

This chain links TRBV25-1 with TRBJ1-3; the D gene is possibly TRBD1 (6 bases). The V end was cut by 4 bases, the J end by 2 bases, with 15 bases between. Germline CDR1 reads MGHDK; CDR2 reads SYGVNS. The CDR3 has 16 residues. In DNA form, the CDR3 reads TGTGCCAGCAGTGGCCTCCCTCAGGGGCCTGGAAACACCATATATTTT. This gives the protein CASSGLPQGPGNTIYF. Supplemented by reference TRBV25-1 and TRBJ1-3, the full variable domain reads EADIYQTPRYLVIGTGKKITLECSQTMGHDKMYWYQQDPGMELHLIHYSYGVNSTEKGDLSSESTVSRIRTEHFPLTLESARPSHTSQYLCASSGLPQGPGNTIYFGEGSWLTVV.